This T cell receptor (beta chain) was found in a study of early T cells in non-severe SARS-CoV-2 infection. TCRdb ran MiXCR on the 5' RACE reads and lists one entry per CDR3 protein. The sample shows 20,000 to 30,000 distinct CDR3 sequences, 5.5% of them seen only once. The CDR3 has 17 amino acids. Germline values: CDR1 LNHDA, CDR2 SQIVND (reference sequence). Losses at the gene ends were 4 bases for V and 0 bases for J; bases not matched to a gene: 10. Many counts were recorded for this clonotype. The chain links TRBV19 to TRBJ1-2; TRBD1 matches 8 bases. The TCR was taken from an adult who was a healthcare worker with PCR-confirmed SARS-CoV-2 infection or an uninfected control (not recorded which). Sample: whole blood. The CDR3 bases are TGTGCCAGTAGTACCTCTGGACAGGGCATAGCTAACTATGGCTACACCTTC. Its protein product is CASSTSGQGIANYGYTF. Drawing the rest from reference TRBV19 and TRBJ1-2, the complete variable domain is DGGITQSPKYLFRKEGQNVTLSCEQNLNHDAMYWYRQDPGQGLRLIYYSQIVNDFQKGDIAEGYSVSREKKESFPLTVTSAQKNPTAFYLCASSTSGQGIANYGYTFGSGTRLTVV.